Below are 17 T cell receptor beta chains sequenced from a single sample in a study of cytomegalovirus exposure and HLA in healthy donors. Method: immunoSEQ multiplex PCR; TCRdb's copy keeps in-frame clones and lacks some. The data show about 240,000 clones, about 86% seen once. Sequencing was performed on PBMCs. The receptors originated from a woman aged 25-40 years in good health and CMV-seropositive.

Worth noting for this clone: The junction differs from germline at one of its ends, possibly a read error. This chain uses TRBV9 with TRBJ2-3; D might be TRBD1 (6 bases). Germline CDR1 and CDR2: SGDLS and YYNGEE. The CDR3 loop spans 12 amino acids. In DNA, the CDR3 is TGTGCCAGCAGCGTATCCCCCGGCCACAGGGTATTT. This gives the protein CASSVSPGHRVF.

The chain uses TRBV7-6 and TRBJ2-7, with 10 positions matching TRBD1. The J segment lost 5 bases and the V segment lost 5 bases, leaving 9 bases of the junction unmatched. CDR3 size: 15 residues. Germline V lookup: CDR1 SGHVS, CDR2 FNYEAQ. The CDR3 DNA reads TGTGCCAGCAGCCCACTAGGGACAGGGGAAGACGAGCAGTACTTC. Translation gives CASSPLGTGEDEQYF.

This sequence joins TRBV27 and TRBJ2-7, with TRBD2 matching over 11 bases. The trim removed 3 bases at V and 6 bases at J, leaving 7 bases unmatched. The CDR3 consists of 15 residues. The germline V gene encodes CDR1 MNHEY and CDR2 SMNVEV (reference sequence). CDR3 DNA: TGTGCCAGCAGTTTTAGACTAGCGGGGTTTGTCGAGCAGTACTTC. Encoded protein: CASSFRLAGFVEQYF.

This clone has a single count. The chain links TRBV19 to TRBJ2-7; unclear D gene. V was trimmed by 0 bases and J by 0 bases, leaving 9 bases between them. Germline V lookup: CDR1 LNHDA, CDR2 SQIVND (reference sequence). This CDR3 has 15 residues. The CDR3 DNA is TGTGCCAGTAGTATAGAGAGCCGTGGCTCCTACGAGCAGTACTTC. The encoded protein is CASSIESRGSYEQYF.

This clone came up once. The CDR3 region is CASSPGWEQYF. The CDR3 coding sequence is TGTGCCAGCAGTCCCGGTTGGGAGCAGTACTTC. The chain carries TRBV28 and TRBJ2-7; D unresolved. V shed 5 bases and J shed 7 bases, with 9 bases lying between them. The germline V gene has CDR1 MDHEN and CDR2 SYDVKM. The CDR3 has 11 amino acids.

This clone was seen more than once but under ten times. The chain recombines TRBV19 with TRBJ1-5; 10 nucleotides line up with TRBD1. V trimming: 8 bases; J trimming: 5 bases; junction bases outside the gene matches: 15. In germline, CDR1 is LNHDA, CDR2 SQIVND (reference sequence). The CDR3 sequence is 17 residues long. CDR3 region: CASRVVFGTGDHQPQHF. The CDR3 region has the DNA TGTGCCAGTCGGGTCGTCTTCGGGACAGGGGACCATCAGCCCCAGCATTTT.

The rearrangement joins TRBV6-5 to TRBJ1-3; D ambiguous. CDR1 is MNHEY and CDR2 is SVGAGI in the germline V gene. This CDR3 spans 15 amino acids. The V and J ends lost 6 bases and 1 base respectively, with 13 bases between them. The CDR3 protein is CASSRGKWSGNTIYF. The DNA for the CDR3 is TGTGCCAGCAGCCGCGGGAAGTGGTCTGGAAACACCATATATTTT.

This chain links TRBV5-1 with TRBJ2-7; 12 bases match TRBD2. Germline CDR1 reads SGHRS; CDR2 reads YFSETQ. The CDR3 length is 16 residues. Losses at the gene ends were 4 bases for V and 0 bases for J; bases not matched to a gene: 5. The CDR3 DNA is TGCGCCAGCAGCGCCTCACTAGCGGGGGGCTCCTACGAGCAGTACTTC. Translated: CASSASLAGGSYEQYF.

The rearrangement links TRBV2 to TRBJ2-1, with 9 nucleotides matching TRBD1. The V segment lost 4 bases and the J segment 0 bases; nucleotides outside the gene matches: 1. The CDR3 covers 15 residues. CDR1 and CDR2 from the germline V gene are SNHLY and FYNNEI. DNA of the CDR3: TGTGCCAGCAGTGTGACAGGGGGCTCCTACAATGAGCAGTTCTTC. Its protein is CASSVTGGSYNEQFF.

The table lists this clone with a few counts. The rearrangement links TRBV2 to TRBJ1-4, with D possibly matching TRBD1 (5 bases). Germline V gene data show CDR1 as SNHLY and CDR2 as FYNNEI. The germline V and J ends were trimmed by 0 bases and 6 bases, with 11 bases remaining between them. This CDR3 region has 15 residues. CDR3 residues: CASSEAHGGDEKLFF. The CDR3 DNA follows: TGTGCCAGCAGTGAAGCCCACGGGGGAGATGAAAAACTGTTTTTT.

The chain couples TRBV11-2 to TRBJ2-1; 11 bases match TRBD2. The CDR3 spans 16 residues. Germline CDR1 reads SGHAT; CDR2 reads FQNNGV. V was pared by 4 bases and J by 6 bases, with 8 bases of the junction left unmatched. CDR3 nucleotide sequence: TGTGCCAGCAGCTCCAGTAGCGGGAGGGCCCTCAATGAGCAGTTCTTC. This gives the protein CASSSSSGRALNEQFF. Full variable domain (outside the CDR3, taken from reference TRBV11-2 and TRBJ2-1): EAGVAQSPRYKIIEKRQSVAFWCNPISGHATLYWYQQILGQGPKLLIQFQNNGVVDDSQLPKDRFSAERLKGVDSTLKIQPAKLEDSAVYLCASSSSSGRALNEQFFGPGTRLTVL.

The V and J genes are TRBV5-1 and TRBJ2-7, with 12 bases fitting TRBD1. V dropped 2 bases and J dropped 0; count of bases not matched to a gene: 18. The CDR3 contains 21 residues. In germline, CDR1 is SGHRS, CDR2 YFSETQ. The CDR3 spells CASSFPEITGTGGPPSYEQYF. CDR3 DNA sequence: TGCGCCAGCAGCTTCCCTGAAATCACCGGGACAGGGGGCCCACCCTCCTACGAGCAGTACTTC.

The chain employs TRBV19 and TRBJ2-3, with 10 nucleotides matching TRBD2. J lost 4 bases, V lost 4 bases, and 8 bases had no gene match. Germline CDR1 LNHDA, CDR2 SQIVND (reference sequence). This CDR3 spans 16 amino acids. DNA of the CDR3: TGTGCCAGTAGTAAAAGCGGGAGGGCCAGGGCAGATACGCAGTATTTT. Translation: CASSKSGRARADTQYF.

This clone occurred once. V and J are TRBV15 and TRBJ1-1; 7 nucleotides align to TRBD1. With V trimmed by 3 bases and J by 1 base, 5 bases remained unmatched. In germline, CDR1 is LNHNV, CDR2 YYDKDF (reference sequence). This CDR3 is 15 amino acids long. The CDR3 loop reads CATSRPDRANTEAFF. The CDR3 nucleotides are TGTGCCACCAGCAGGCCCGACAGGGCGAACACTGAAGCTTTCTTT.

The rearrangement links TRBV7-9 to TRBJ2-6, with D unclear. This CDR3 is 13 amino acids long. With 6 bases removed from V and 1 base from J, the gap between germline ends came to 4 bases. Germline CDR1 is SEHNR and CDR2 is FQNEAQ (reference sequence). DNA of the CDR3: TGTGCCAGCAGTATGTCTGGGGCCAACGTCCTGACTTTC. Its protein is CASSMSGANVLTF.

In nucleotides, the CDR3 is TGCAGCGTTGAACGCCAGACAGGGGGCTTTGAGAACTATGGCTACACCTTC. It specifies CSVERQTGGFENYGYTF. The chain has TRBV29-1 and TRBJ1-2, with 10 bases matching TRBD1. Germline assignment: CDR1 SQVTM and CDR2 ANQGSEA. The junction had 11 bases not matched to a gene; V was cut back by 2 bases and J by 2 bases. CDR3 length: 17 amino acids.

This clone occurred a few times. This chain joins TRBV29-1 and TRBJ1-1; D unresolved. The V and J ends lost 4 bases and 5 bases respectively, with 8 bases between them. This CDR3 is built from 11 residues. Germline V gene lookup returns CDR1 SQVTM and CDR2 ANQGSEA. In DNA form, the CDR3 reads TGCAGCGTTGTCTTACTTACTGAAGCTTTCTTT. Protein product: CSVVLLTEAFF.